Below are 3 T cell receptor beta chains sequenced from a single sample in a study of response to subunit inactivated influenza vaccine. TCRdb re-called the RT-PCR reads through MiXCR, storing one row per CDR3 protein. This repertoire shows hundreds of thousands of distinct CDR3 sequences, more than 15% found once; its top ten account for approximately 3%. Specimen: CD4+ T cells sorted from PBMCs, collected less than 30 months after vaccination. These TCRs come from a man aged 50 to 75 who received an inactivated influenza vaccine.

V is TRBV12-3 or TRBV12-4 and J is TRBJ2-1; D is perhaps TRBD2 (6 bases). The CDR3 loop spans 15 amino acids. V was shortened by 5 bases and J by 9 bases, with 20 bases between the two germline ends. DNA of the CDR3: TGTGCCAGCAGTCGGGCGGGACCTTTGAATGTTGAGCAGTTCTTC. The encoded protein is CASSRAGPLNVEQFF.

The gene calls are TRBV20-1 and TRBJ2-3; maybe TRBD2 (6 bases). CDR3 length equals 14 residues. CDR1 is DFQATT, CDR2 SNEGSKA, per germline (reference sequence). The V and J ends lost 5 bases and 2 bases respectively, with 14 bases between them. CDR3 amino acids: CSAGDSSNTDTQYF. CDR3 in DNA: TGCAGTGCTGGGGACTCATCTAACACAGATACGCAGTATTTT.

The chain is built from TRBV5-1 and TRBJ2-7; unclear D gene. Looked up from germline, CDR1 is SGHRS and CDR2 is YFSETQ. Between the trimmed V and J ends, which lost 4 bases and 10 bases, there was a span of 15 bases. The CDR3 is made up of 12 amino acids. Written as DNA, the CDR3 is TGCGCCAGCAGCCCGGACGCCTTACCTCAGTACTTC. Its protein product is CASSPDALPQYF.